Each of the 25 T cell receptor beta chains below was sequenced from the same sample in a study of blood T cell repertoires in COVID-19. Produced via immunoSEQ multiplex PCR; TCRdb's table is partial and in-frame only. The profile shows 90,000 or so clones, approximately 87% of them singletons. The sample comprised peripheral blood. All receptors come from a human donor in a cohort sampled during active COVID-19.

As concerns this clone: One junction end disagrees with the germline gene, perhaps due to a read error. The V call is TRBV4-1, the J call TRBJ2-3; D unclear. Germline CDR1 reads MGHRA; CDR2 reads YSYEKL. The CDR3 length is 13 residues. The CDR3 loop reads CASSQYEGDSQYF. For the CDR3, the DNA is TGCGCCAGCAGCCAATACGAAGGAGATTCGCAGTATTTT.

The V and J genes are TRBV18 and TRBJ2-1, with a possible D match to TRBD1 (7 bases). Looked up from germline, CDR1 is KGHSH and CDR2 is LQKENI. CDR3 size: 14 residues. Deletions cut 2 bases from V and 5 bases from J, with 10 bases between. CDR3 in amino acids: CASSPVRGDNEQFF. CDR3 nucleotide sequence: TGTGCCAGCTCACCAGTCAGGGGGGACAATGAGCAGTTCTTC.

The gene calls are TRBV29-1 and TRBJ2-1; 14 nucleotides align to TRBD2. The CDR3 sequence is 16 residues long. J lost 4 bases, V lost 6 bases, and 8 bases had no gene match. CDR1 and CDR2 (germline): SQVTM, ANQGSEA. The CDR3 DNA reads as TGCAGCGTCGGGACTAGCGGGAGATCTGTTTACAATGAGCAGTTCTTC. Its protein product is CSVGTSGRSVYNEQFF.

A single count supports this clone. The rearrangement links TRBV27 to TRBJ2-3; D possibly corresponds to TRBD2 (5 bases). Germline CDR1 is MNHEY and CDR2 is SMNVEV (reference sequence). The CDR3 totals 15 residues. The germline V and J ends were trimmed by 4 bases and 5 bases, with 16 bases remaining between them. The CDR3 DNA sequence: TGTGCCAGCAGTTCGGGCCAGACCCGGGAAGATACGCAGTATTTT. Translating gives CASSSGQTREDTQYF.

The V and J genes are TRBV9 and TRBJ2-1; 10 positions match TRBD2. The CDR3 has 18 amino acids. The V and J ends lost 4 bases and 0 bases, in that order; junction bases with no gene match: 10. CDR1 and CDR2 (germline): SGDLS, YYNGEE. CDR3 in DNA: TGTGCCAGCAGCTCCGGAGCGGGAGGGCCCAGCTCCTACAATGAGCAGTTCTTC. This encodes CASSSGAGGPSSYNEQFF. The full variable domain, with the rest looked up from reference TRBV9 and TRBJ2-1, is DSGVTQTPKHLITATGQRVTLRCSPRSGDLSVYWYQQSLDQGLQFLIQYYNGEERAKGNILERFSAQQFPDLHSELNLSSLELGDSALYFCASSSGAGGPSSYNEQFFGPGTRLTVL.

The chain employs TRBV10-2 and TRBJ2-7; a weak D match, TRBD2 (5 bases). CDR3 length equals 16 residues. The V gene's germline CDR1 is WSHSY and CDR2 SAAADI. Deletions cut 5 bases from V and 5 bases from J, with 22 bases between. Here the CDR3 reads CASSSYGSPAGDEQYF. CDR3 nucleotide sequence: TGCGCCAGCAGTAGTTACGGGTCCCCCGCGGGTGACGAGCAGTACTTC.

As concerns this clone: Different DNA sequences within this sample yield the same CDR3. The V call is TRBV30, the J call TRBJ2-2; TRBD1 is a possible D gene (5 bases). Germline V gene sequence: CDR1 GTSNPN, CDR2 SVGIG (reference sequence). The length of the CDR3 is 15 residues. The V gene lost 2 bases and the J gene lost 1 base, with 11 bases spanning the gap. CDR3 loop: CAWSTGMRNTGELFF. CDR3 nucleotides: TGTGCCTGGAGTACAGGAATGAGGAACACCGGGGAGCTGTTTTTT.

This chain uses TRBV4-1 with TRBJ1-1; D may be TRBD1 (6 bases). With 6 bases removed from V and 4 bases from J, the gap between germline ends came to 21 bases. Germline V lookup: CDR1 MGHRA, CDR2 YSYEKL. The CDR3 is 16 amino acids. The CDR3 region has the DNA TGCGCCAGCAGTTCTACAGGGAGTCGGCCGAGCACTGAAGCTTTCTTT. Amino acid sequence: CASSSTGSRPSTEAFF.

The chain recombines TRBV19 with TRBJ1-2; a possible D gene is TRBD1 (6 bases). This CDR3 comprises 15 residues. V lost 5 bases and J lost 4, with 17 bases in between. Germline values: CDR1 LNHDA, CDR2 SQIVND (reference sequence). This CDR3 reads CASSDLMRQAYGYTF. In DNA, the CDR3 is TGTGCCAGTAGTGACCTTATGAGACAGGCCTATGGCTACACCTTC.

The CDR3 nucleotides are TGTGCCAGCAGCTTGAGCGTGGGACAGGAATCCGAAGCTTTCTTT. Protein sequence: CASSLSVGQESEAFF. The chain recombines TRBV5-5 with TRBJ1-1; 8 bases are a match to TRBD1. V lost 1 base to trimming and J lost 8 bases; unmatched junction nucleotides: 10. CDR1 SGHKS and CDR2 YYEKEE come from the germline V gene (reference sequence). This CDR3 spans 15 amino acids.

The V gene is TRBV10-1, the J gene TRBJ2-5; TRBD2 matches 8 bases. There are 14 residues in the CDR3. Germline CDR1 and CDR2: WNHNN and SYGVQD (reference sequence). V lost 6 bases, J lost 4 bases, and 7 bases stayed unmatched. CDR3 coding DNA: TGCGCCAGCAGCCCGGGAGGGAGGAGAGAGACCCAGTACTTC. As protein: CASSPGGRRETQYF.

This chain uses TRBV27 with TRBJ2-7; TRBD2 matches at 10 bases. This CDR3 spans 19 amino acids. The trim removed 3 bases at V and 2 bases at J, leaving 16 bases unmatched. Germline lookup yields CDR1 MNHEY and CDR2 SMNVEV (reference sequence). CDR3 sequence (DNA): TGTGCCAGCAGTTTCTTCGGTCTAGCGGGAGTAGGGGCACCCTACGAGCAGTACTTC. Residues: CASSFFGLAGVGAPYEQYF.

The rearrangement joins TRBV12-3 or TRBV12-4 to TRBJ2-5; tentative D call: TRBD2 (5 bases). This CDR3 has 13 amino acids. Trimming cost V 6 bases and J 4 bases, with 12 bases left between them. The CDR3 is CASSAGQGETQYF. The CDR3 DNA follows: TGTGCCAGCAGCGCGGGCCAAGGAGAGACCCAGTACTTC.

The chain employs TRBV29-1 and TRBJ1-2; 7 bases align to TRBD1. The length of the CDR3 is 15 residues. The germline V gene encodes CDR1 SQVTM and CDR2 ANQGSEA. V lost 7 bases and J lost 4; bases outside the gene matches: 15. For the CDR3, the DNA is TGCAGCGCCGATCCAAGACAGGGTCGGGTCTATGGCTACACCTTC. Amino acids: CSADPRQGRVYGYTF.

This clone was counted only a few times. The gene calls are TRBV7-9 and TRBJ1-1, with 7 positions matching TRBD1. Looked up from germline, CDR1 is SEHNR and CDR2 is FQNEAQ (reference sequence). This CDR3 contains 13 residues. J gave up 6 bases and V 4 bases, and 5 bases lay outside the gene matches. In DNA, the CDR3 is TGTGCCAGCAGCTCCCGGGACAGAGCTGAAGCTTTCTTT. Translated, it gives CASSSRDRAEAFF.

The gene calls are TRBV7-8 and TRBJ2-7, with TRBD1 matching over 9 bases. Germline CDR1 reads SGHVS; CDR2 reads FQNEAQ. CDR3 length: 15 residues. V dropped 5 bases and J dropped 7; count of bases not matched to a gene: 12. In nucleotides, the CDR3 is TGTGCCAGCAGCCCCCTACAGGGGGCGCAGGCGGAGCAGTACTTC. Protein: CASSPLQGAQAEQYF.

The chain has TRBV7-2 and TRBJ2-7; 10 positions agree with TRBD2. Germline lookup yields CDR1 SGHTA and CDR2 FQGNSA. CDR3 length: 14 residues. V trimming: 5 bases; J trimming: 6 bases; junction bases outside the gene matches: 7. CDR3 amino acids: CASSPQGLASEQYF. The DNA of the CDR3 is TGTGCCAGCAGCCCCCAGGGACTAGCGAGCGAGCAGTACTTC.

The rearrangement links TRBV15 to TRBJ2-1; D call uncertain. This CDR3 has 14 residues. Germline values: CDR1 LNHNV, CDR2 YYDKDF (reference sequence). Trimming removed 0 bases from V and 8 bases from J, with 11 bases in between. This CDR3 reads CATSRDMAFDEQFF. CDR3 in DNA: TGTGCCACCAGCAGAGATATGGCCTTTGATGAGCAGTTCTTC. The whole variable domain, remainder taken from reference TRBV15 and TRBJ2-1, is DAMVIQNPRYQVTQFGKPVTLSCSQTLNHNVMYWYQQKSSQAPKLLFHYYDKDFNNEADTPDNFQSRRPNTSFCFLDIRSPGLGDTAMYLCATSRDMAFDEQFFGPGTRLTVL.

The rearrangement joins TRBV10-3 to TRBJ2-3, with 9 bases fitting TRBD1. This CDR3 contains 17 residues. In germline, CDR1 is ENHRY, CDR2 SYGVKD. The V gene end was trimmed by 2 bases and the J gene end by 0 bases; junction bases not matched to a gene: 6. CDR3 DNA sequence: TGTGCCATCAGTGAGCTTGGACAGGGGAATAGCACAGATACGCAGTATTTT. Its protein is CAISELGQGNSTDTQYF.

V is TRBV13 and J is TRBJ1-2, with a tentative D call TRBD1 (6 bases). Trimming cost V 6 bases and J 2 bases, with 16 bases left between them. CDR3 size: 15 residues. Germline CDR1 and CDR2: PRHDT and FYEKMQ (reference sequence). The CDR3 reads CASRPTGTTNYGYTF. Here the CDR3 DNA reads TGTGCCAGCAGGCCTACCGGGACAACAAACTATGGCTACACCTTC.

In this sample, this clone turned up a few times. CDR3 bases: TGTGCCAGCTCACTTGCCGCGGGGGCAGGGCCGACCTACGAGCAGTACTTC. Protein sequence: CASSLAAGAGPTYEQYF. The rearrangement uses TRBV18 and TRBJ2-7; maybe TRBD2 (7 bases). V lost 4 bases and J 2 bases, leaving 21 bases between the germline ends. Germline CDR1 is KGHSH and CDR2 is LQKENI. The CDR3 has 17 amino acids.

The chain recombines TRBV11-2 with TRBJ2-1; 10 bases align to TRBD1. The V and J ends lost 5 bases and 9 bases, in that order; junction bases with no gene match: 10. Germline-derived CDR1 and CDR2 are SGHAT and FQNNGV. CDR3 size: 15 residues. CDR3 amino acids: CASSTDRGPGVEQFF. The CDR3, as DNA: TGTGCCAGCAGCACCGACAGGGGGCCAGGAGTTGAGCAGTTCTTC.

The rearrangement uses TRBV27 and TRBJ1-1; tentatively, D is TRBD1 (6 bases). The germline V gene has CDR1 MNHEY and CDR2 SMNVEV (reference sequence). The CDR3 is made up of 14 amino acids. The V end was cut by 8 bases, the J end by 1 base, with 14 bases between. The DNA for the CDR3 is TGTGCCAGCGGCCCCAGGGGCCAGAACACTGAAGCTTTCTTT. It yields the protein CASGPRGQNTEAFF.

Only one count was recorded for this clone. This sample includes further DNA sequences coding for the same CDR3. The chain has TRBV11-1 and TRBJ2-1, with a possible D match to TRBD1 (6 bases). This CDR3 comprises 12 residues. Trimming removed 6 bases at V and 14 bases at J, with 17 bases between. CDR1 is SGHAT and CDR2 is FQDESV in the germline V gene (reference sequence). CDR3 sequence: CASSSQGTLEFF. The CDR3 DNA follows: TGTGCCAGCAGTTCCCAGGGGACACTGGAGTTCTTC.

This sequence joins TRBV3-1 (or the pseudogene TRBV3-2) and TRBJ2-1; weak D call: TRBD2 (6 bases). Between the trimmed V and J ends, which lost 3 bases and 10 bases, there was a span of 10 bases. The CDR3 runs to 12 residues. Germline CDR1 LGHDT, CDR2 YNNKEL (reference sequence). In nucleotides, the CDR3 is TGTGCCAGCAGCCAGAGGGACTCCGAGCAGTTCTTC. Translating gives CASSQRDSEQFF.